Detailed here is one T cell receptor (beta chain). The data were taken from a study of blood T cell repertoires in COVID-19. Study at large: Specimens from acute and convalescent COVID-19 originated in the United States, Italy and Spain.

Repertoires were generated with immunoSEQ multiplex PCR, while TCRdb's copy carries only in-frame clones and drops some. Of 100,000 to 120,000 clones listed, roughly 80% were seen once; the top ten hold just over 15%. This CDR3 region has 16 residues. In germline, CDR1 is MNHEY, CDR2 SVGEGT. Trimming took 4 bases from V and 4 from J; bases not matched to a gene: 12. The chain links TRBV6-2 or TRBV6-3 to TRBJ1-2; 7 nucleotides match TRBD1. The sample comprised peripheral blood. The clonotype originates from an elderly woman with acute or convalescent COVID-19. The CDR3 protein is CASSSFLTGRIYGYTF. In DNA form, the CDR3 reads TGTGCCAGCAGTTCCTTTTTGACAGGGCGGATCTATGGCTACACCTTC.